The sequence of this TCR beta chain was determined in a study of blood T cell repertoires in COVID-19. Clones were read by immunoSEQ multiplex PCR, and TCRdb kept only the in-frame ones, dropping some. The table lists roughly 360,000 clones, around 83% of them singletons, with around 5.1% in the top ten. Germline-derived CDR1 and CDR2 are SGHDT and YYEEEE. Trimming removed 4 bases at V and 5 bases at J, with 30 bases between. This CDR3 spans 19 amino acids. Either two negative PCRs, clearance, or symptom resolution qualified Cohort 3 donors as recovered. Sequenced sample: PBMCs or T cells enriched from blood (not recorded which). This TCR derives from a woman between 50 and 59 years old who had recovered from COVID-19. This rearrangement joins TRBV5-6 to TRBJ1-2; TRBD1 might be the D (5 bases). The CDR3 spells CASSIGRVRGIPLLYGYTF. CDR3 DNA: TGTGCCAGCAGCATCGGGAGGGTGCGGGGGATCCCGCTACTTTATGGCTACACCTTC.